The present entry profiles one T cell receptor (beta chain) with its context. The CDR3 spans 15 residues. V lost 6 bases to trimming and J lost 0 bases, with 13 bases between them. CDR1 and CDR2 from the germline V gene are MNHEY and SVGAGI. This sample was taken from a study of blood T cell repertoires in COVID-19. The table came from immunoSEQ multiplex PCR; TCRdb's copy has only in-frame clones and leaves some out. The repertoire consists of approximately 430,000 clones, with roughly 85% occurring once and the leading ten covering almost 1.5%. Sequenced material: peripheral blood. This receptor was obtained from a young woman with active or convalescent COVID-19. The V and J genes are TRBV6-5 and TRBJ2-3, with D unresolved. CDR3 sequence reads: CASSPQVTSTDTQYF. The CDR3 coding sequence is TGTGCCAGCAGCCCCCAAGTCACTAGCACAGATACGCAGTATTTT.